This TCR beta chain was captured in a study of neurological immune-mediated disorders. MiXCR was run by TCRdb on the 5' RACE reads, yielding one entry per CDR3 protein. Of tens of thousands of distinct CDR3 sequences in the sample, around 13% were seen once. Germline V gene data show CDR1 as SGHRS and CDR2 as YFSETQ. J was trimmed by 1 base and V by 0 bases; bases with no gene match: 7. The CDR3 loop spans 17 amino acids. Documented time point: longitudinal time-point 1 (baseline). This clonotype showed up many times. The J gene is TRBJ1-3, the V gene TRBV5-1; 7 positions match TRBD1. The TCR was taken from a female donor with HTLV-1-associated myelopathy (HAM/TSP). What was sequenced was PBMCs. The CDR3 reads CASSLEGRGNSGNTIYF. CDR3 coding DNA: TGCGCCAGCAGCTTGGAAGGCAGGGGGAATTCTGGAAACACCATATATTTT.